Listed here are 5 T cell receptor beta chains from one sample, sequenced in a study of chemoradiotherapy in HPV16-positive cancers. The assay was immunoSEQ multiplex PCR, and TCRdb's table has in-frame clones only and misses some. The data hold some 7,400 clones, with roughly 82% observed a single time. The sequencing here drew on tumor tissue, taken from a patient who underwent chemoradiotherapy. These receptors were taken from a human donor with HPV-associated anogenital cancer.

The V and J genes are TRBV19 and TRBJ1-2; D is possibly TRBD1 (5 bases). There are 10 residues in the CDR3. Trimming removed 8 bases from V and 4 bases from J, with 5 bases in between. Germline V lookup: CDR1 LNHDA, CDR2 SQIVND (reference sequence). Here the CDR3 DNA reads TGTGCCAGTCAGGGCTATGGCTACACCTTC. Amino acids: CASQGYGYTF.

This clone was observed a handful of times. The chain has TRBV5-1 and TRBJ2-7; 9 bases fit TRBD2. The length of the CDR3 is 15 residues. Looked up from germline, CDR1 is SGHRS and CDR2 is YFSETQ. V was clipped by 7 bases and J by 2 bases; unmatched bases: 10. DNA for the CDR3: TGCGCCAGCGCAGAGGGGCGGGGGGGCCCCTACGAGCAGTACTTC. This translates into CASAEGRGGPYEQYF. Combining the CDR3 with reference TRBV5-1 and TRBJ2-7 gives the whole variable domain KAGVTQTPRYLIKTRGQQVTLSCSPISGHRSVSWYQQTPGQGLQFLFEYFSETQRNKGNFPGRFSGRQFSNSRSEMNVSTLELGDSALYLCASAEGRGGPYEQYFGPGTRLTVT.

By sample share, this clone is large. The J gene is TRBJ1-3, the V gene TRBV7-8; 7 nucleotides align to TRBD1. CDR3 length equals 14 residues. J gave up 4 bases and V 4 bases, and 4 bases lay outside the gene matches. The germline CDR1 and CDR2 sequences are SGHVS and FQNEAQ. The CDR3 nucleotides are TGTGCCAGCAGCTCCGGGACAGCCGGAAACACCATATATTTT. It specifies CASSSGTAGNTIYF.

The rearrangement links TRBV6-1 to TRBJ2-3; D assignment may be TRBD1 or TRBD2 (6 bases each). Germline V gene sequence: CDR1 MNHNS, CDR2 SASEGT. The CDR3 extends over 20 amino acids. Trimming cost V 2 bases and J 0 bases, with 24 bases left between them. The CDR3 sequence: CASSERGVALIITSTDTQYF. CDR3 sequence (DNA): TGTGCCAGCAGTGAAAGGGGGGTAGCCCTTATTATCACTAGCACAGATACGCAGTATTTT.

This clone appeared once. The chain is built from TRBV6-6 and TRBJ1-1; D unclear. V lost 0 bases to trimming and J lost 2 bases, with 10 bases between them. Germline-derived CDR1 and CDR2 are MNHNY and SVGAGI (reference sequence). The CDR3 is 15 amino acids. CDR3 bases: TGTGCCAGCAGTTACTCGGGCAGGTCAAACACTGAAGCTTTCTTT. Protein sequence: CASSYSGRSNTEAFF.